This passage covers 3 T cell receptor beta chains from one sample sequenced in a study of cytomegalovirus exposure and HLA in healthy donors. The PCR employed 60 Vbeta primers together with 13 Jbeta primers. The assay was immunoSEQ multiplex PCR, and TCRdb's table has in-frame clones only and misses some. The sample carries around 97,000 clones, 60% to 70% recorded once. Sequenced input: PBMCs. The source is a woman between 50 and 59 years old in good health and CMV-seronegative.

The chain recombines TRBV7-9 with TRBJ2-7; D unclear. V lost 5 bases and J 1 base, leaving 9 bases between the germline ends. This CDR3 has 13 residues. Germline assignment: CDR1 SEHNR and CDR2 FQNEAQ (reference sequence). DNA for the CDR3: TGTGCCAGCAGCCCAGACACTTCCTACGAGCAGTACTTC. It is translated as CASSPDTSYEQYF.

This chain joins TRBV18 and TRBJ2-7; no reliable D call. CDR1 and CDR2 (germline): KGHSH, LQKENI. The CDR3 sequence is 13 residues long. Trimming shortened V by 3 bases and J by 0 bases, and 6 bases separated the two germline ends. The CDR3 sequence: CASSPQASYEQYF. In nucleotides, the CDR3 is TGTGCCAGCTCACCCCAGGCCTCCTACGAGCAGTACTTC.

Only a few counts were recorded for this clone. The chain has TRBV4-1 and TRBJ2-3; 10 bases match TRBD2. The CDR3 length is 16 residues. CDR1 is MGHRA, CDR2 YSYEKL, per germline. Trimming removed 1 base from V and 4 bases from J; junction bases left unmatched: 5. Here the CDR3 reads CASSQGRLAGADTQYF. CDR3 nucleotide sequence: TGCGCCAGCAGCCAAGGGAGGCTAGCGGGAGCAGATACGCAGTATTTT.